A single sample gave rise to the 9 T cell receptor beta chains below, sequenced in a study of shared clonotypes between healthy human individuals. Assay: immunoSEQ multiplex PCR; the TCRdb copy retains only in-frame clones and omits some. This table has approximately 500,000 clones, about 85% appearing once. The sample was PBMCs. The receptors shown here come from a woman aged 40 to 50 in good health. Some clones in this sample may be carry-over from other donors' samples.

This sequence joins TRBV11-2 and TRBJ2-3; maybe TRBD2 (5 bases). Germline CDR1 and CDR2: SGHAT and FQNNGV. The CDR3 sequence is 15 residues long. The V gene lost 6 bases and the J gene lost 0 bases, with 13 bases spanning the gap. The CDR3 bases are TGTGCCAGCAGTTCTCGCGGCGGGAGCACAGATACGCAGTATTTT. This translates into CASSSRGGSTDTQYF.

This rearrangement joins TRBV9 to TRBJ1-5, with a weak D call TRBD1 (5 bases). This CDR3 is 13 amino acids long. Germline V gene lookup returns CDR1 SGDLS and CDR2 YYNGEE. V lost 3 bases, J lost 5 bases, and 9 bases lay in between. The CDR3 region is CASSGDSYQPQHF. CDR3 sequence (DNA): TGTGCCAGCAGCGGAGACAGTTATCAGCCCCAGCATTTT.

The chain uses TRBV5-1 and TRBJ1-1, with D maybe TRBD1 (5 bases). Germline CDR1 is SGHRS and CDR2 is YFSETQ. The V end lost 0 bases, the J end lost 5 bases, and 8 bases lay between the germline ends. The CDR3 contains 13 residues. CDR3 sequence: CASSLDGTTEAFF. The DNA of the CDR3 is TGCGCCAGCAGCTTGGATGGGACGACTGAAGCTTTCTTT.

The chain is built from TRBV10-2 and TRBJ2-1; D unclear. CDR3 size: 14 residues. Trimming pared 2 bases from V and 4 bases from J, leaving 9 bases between. Germline V gives CDR1 WSHSY, CDR2 SAAADI. For the CDR3, the DNA is TGCGCCAGCAGTGAGCGGGTGGGGTACAATGAGCAGTTCTTC. Amino acid sequence: CASSERVGYNEQFF.

Note on this clone: A far larger clone differs by one base, so this is likely a read error. This chain uses TRBV5-1 with TRBJ2-1; perhaps TRBD2 as D (6 bases). This CDR3 has 15 residues. CDR1 and CDR2 (germline): SGHRS, YFSETQ. CDR3 sequence: CASSLVLANNNERFF. Here the CDR3 DNA reads TGCGCCAGCAGCTTGGTCCTAGCGAACAACAATGAGCGGTTCTTC.

This clone was seen more than once but under ten times. This chain links TRBV2 with TRBJ1-4; D might be TRBD1 (5 bases). CDR1 and CDR2 (germline): SNHLY, FYNNEI. This CDR3 region has 14 residues. V dropped 4 bases and J dropped 3 bases, with 9 bases sitting between them. In DNA, the CDR3 is TGTGCCAGCAGTGTGAGACAGTCTAATGAAAAACTGTTTTTT. Translated, it gives CASSVRQSNEKLFF.

This clone was counted a few times. The V and J genes are TRBV5-1 and TRBJ2-5; 7 positions agree with TRBD2. Germline lookup yields CDR1 SGHRS and CDR2 YFSETQ. V was clipped by 6 bases and J by 4 bases; unmatched bases: 6. This CDR3 region has 13 residues. CDR3 region: CASTRERGETQYF. Written as DNA, the CDR3 is TGCGCCAGCACCAGGGAGCGGGGAGAGACCCAGTACTTC.

The chain joins TRBV7-9 to TRBJ2-7; D might be TRBD1 (5 bases). The CDR3 loop spans 12 amino acids. Trimming left V 2 bases short and J 5 bases short, with 7 bases between. Germline CDR1 is SEHNR and CDR2 is FQNEAQ (reference sequence). Written as DNA, the CDR3 is TGTGCCAGCAGCTTACGCAGGGACGAGCAGTACTTC. Residues: CASSLRRDEQYF.

In the case of this clone: A single base is all that separates this from a far larger clone, so a read error is likely. V is TRBV28 and J is TRBJ1-5; D gene ambiguous. Germline CDR1 and CDR2: MDHEN and SYDVKM. This CDR3 spans 15 amino acids. This CDR3 is CANSSVSGSNQPQHF. In DNA, the CDR3 is TGTGCCAACAGTTCAGTCTCAGGCAGCAATCAGCCCCAGCATTTT.